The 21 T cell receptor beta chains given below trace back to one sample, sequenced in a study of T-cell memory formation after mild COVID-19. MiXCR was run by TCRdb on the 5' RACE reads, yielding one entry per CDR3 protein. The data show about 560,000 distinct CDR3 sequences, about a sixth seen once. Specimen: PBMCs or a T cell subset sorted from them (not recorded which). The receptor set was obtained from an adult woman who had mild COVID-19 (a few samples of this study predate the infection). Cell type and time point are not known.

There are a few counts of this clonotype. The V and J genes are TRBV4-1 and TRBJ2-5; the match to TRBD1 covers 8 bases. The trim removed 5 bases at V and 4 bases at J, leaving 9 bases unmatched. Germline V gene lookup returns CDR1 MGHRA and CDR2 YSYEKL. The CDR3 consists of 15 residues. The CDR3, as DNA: TGCGCCAGCAGCTTCGGGACAGGTATTGTAGAGACCCAGTACTTC. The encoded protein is CASSFGTGIVETQYF.

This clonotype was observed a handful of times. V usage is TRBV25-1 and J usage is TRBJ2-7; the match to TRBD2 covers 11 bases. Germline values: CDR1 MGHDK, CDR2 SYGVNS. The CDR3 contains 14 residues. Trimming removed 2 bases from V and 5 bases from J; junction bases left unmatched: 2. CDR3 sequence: CASSEASGGHEQYF. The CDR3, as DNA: TGTGCCAGCAGTGAAGCTAGCGGGGGGCACGAGCAGTACTTC.

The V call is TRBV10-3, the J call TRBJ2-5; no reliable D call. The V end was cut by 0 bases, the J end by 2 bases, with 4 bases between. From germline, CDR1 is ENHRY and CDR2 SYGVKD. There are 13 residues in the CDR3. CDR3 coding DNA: TGTGCCATCAGTGAGTCTTCGCAAGAGACCCAGTACTTC. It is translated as CAISESSQETQYF.

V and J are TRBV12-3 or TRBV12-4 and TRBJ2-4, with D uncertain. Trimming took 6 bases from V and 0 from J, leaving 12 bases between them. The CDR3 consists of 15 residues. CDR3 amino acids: CASSPPYLAKNIQYF. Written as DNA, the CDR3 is TGTGCCAGCAGCCCCCCGTATCTAGCCAAAAACATTCAGTACTTC.

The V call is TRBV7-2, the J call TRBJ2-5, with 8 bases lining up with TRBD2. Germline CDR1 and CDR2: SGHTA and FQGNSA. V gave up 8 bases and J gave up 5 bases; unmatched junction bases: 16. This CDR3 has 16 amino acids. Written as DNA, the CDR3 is TGTGCCAGCCGATCGCCCAGCGGGGGTCTTCTGGAGACCCAGTACTTC. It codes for CASRSPSGGLLETQYF.

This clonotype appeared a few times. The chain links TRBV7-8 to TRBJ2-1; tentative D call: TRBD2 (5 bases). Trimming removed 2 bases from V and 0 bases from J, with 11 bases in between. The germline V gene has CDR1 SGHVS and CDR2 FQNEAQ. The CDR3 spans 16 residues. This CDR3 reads CASSLNSDSSYNEQFF. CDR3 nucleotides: TGTGCCAGCAGCTTAAATAGCGATAGCTCCTACAATGAGCAGTTCTTC.

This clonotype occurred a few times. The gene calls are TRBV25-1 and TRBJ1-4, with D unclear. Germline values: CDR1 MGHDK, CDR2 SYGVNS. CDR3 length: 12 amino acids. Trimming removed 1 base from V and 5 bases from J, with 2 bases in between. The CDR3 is CASSESNEKLFF. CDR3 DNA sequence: TGTGCCAGCAGTGAATCAAATGAAAAACTGTTTTTT. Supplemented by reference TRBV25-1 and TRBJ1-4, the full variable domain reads EADIYQTPRYLVIGTGKKITLECSQTMGHDKMYWYQQDPGMELHLIHYSYGVNSTEKGDLSSESTVSRIRTEHFPLTLESARPSHTSQYLCASSESNEKLFFGSGTQLSVL.

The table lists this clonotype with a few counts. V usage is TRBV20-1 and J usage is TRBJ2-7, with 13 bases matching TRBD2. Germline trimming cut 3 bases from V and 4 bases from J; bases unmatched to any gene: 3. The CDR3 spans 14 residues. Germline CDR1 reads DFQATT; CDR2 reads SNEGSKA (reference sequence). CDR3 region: CSARTSGRKYEQYF. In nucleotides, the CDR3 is TGCAGTGCTAGGACTAGCGGGAGGAAATACGAGCAGTACTTC.

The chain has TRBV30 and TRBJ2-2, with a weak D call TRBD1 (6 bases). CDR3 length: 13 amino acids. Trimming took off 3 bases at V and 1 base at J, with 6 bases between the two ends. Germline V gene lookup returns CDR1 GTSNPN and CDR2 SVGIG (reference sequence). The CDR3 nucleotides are TGTGCCTGGAGGACAGGGAACACCGGGGAGCTGTTTTTT. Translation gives CAWRTGNTGELFF.

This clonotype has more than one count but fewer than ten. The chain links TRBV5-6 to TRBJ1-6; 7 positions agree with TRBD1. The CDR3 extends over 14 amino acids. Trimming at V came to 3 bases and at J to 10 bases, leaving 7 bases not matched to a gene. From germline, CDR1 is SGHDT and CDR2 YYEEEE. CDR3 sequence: CASSSTGVGSPLHF. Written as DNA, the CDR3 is TGTGCCAGCAGCTCCACAGGGGTTGGCTCACCCCTCCACTTT.

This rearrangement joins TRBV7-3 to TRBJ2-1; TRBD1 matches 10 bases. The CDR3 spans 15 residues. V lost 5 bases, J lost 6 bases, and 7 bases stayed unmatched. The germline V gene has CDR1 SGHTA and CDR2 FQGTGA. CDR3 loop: CASSVPGQGSNEQFF. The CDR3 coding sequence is TGTGCCAGCAGCGTCCCGGGACAGGGGTCCAATGAGCAGTTCTTC.

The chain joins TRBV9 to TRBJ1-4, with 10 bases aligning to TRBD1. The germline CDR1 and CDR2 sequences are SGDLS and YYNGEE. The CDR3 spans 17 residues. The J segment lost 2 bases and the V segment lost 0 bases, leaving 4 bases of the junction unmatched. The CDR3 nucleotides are TGTGCCAGCAGCGTAGGGACAGGGGGAAACACTAATGAAAAACTGTTTTTT. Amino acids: CASSVGTGGNTNEKLFF.

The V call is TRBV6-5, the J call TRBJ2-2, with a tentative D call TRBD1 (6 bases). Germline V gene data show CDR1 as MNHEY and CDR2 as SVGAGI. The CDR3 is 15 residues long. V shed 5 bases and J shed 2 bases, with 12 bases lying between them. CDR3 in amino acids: CASSTDRTNTGELFF. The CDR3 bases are TGTGCCAGCAGTACCGACAGGACCAACACCGGGGAGCTGTTTTTT.

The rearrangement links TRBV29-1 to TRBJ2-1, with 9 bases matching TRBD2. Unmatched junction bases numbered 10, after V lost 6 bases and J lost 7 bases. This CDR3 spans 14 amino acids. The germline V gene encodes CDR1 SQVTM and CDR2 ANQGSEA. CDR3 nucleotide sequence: TGCAGCGTCTCGTTAGCGGGAGAGGTGAATGAGCAGTTCTTC. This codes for CSVSLAGEVNEQFF.

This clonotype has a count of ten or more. DNA for the CDR3: TGTGCCAGCAGTTTAGTCGTTGGCCAGCCCCAGCATTTT. Protein product: CASSLVVGQPQHF. The rearrangement uses TRBV12-3 or TRBV12-4 and TRBJ1-5; D uncertain. V gave up 1 base and J gave up 7 bases, with 8 bases separating them. CDR3 length equals 13 residues.

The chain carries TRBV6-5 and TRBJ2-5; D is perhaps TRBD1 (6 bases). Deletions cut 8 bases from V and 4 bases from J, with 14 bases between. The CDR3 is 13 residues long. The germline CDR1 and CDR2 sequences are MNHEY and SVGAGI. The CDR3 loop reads CASGATRGETQYF. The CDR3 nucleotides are TGTGCCAGCGGAGCCACCAGGGGAGAGACCCAGTACTTC.

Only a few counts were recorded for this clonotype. CDR3 coding DNA: TGTGCCAGCAGCCAAGATTGGGCCATGGGAGAGACCCAGTACTTC. Translation: CASSQDWAMGETQYF. V gene TRBV3-1 combines with J gene TRBJ2-5; D not certain. V was shortened by 0 bases and J by 4 bases, with 12 bases between the two germline ends. The V gene's germline CDR1 is LGHDT and CDR2 YNNKEL (reference sequence). The CDR3 is made up of 15 amino acids.

The CDR3 loop reads CASSPSGTGDTEAFF. CDR3 bases: TGTGCCAGCAGCCCCTCCGGGACAGGGGATACTGAAGCTTTCTTT. The chain is built from TRBV7-3 and TRBJ1-1, with 10 bases aligning to TRBD1. The CDR3 has 15 residues. After removal of 5 bases from V and 5 bases from J, the junction contained 8 bases not matched to a gene. Germline V CDR1 and CDR2: SGHTA, FQGTGA.

The CDR3 sequence is CASSYSKQGNTEAFF. The CDR3 DNA reads TGTGCCAGCAGTTACTCGAAACAGGGGAACACTGAAGCTTTCTTT. The chain has TRBV6-5 and TRBJ1-1, with a possible D match to TRBD1 (6 bases). The CDR3 has 15 amino acids. Germline CDR1 MNHEY, CDR2 SVGAGI. V lost 0 bases and J lost 1, with 9 bases in between.

CDR3 residues: CASSPPTAAPLHF. The CDR3 region has the DNA TGTGCCAGCAGCCCCCCCACAGCTGCACCCCTCCACTTT. The gene calls are TRBV5-6 and TRBJ1-6; no clear D gene. Germline CDR1 reads SGHDT; CDR2 reads YYEEEE. CDR3 length: 13 residues. Trimming stripped 4 bases from V and 11 bases from J, with 13 bases between. The full variable domain, rest sourced from reference TRBV5-6 and TRBJ1-6, is DAGVTQSPTHLIKTRGQQVTLRCSPKSGHDTVSWYQQALGQGPQFIFQYYEEEERQRGNFPDRFSGHQFPNYSSELNVNALLLGDSALYLCASSPPTAAPLHFGNGTRLTVT.

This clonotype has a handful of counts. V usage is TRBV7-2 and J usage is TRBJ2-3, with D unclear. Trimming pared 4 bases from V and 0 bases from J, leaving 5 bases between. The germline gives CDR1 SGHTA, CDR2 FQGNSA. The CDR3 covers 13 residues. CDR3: CASSSFSTDTQYF. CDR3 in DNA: TGTGCCAGCAGCTCATTTAGCACAGATACGCAGTATTTT. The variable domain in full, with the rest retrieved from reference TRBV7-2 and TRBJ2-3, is GAGVSQSPSNKVTEKGKDVELRCDPISGHTALYWYRQSLGQGLEFLIYFQGNSAPDKSGLPSDRFSAERTGGSVSTLTIQRTQQEDSAVYLCASSSFSTDTQYFGPGTRLTVL.